The 10 T cell receptor beta chains below were found in one sample sequenced in a study of blood T cell repertoires in COVID-19. The protocol was immunoSEQ multiplex PCR, while the TCRdb copy is restricted to in-frame clones and leaves out a portion. The sample shows about 210,000 clones, 87% of them seen only once. Sample: PBMCs or T cells enriched from blood (not recorded which). These receptors were collected from a man younger than 35 with acute COVID-19.

The chain joins TRBV3-1 (or the pseudogene TRBV3-2) to TRBJ1-1; 8 bases are a match to TRBD1. Trimming cost V 4 bases and J 0 bases; bases outside gene matches: 4. Germline CDR1 and CDR2: LGHDT and YNNKEL (reference sequence). The CDR3 is 15 amino acids. This CDR3 is CASSPQGAMNTEAFF. DNA for the CDR3: TGTGCCAGCAGCCCCCAGGGGGCAATGAACACTGAAGCTTTCTTT.

This clone was seen a handful of times. The rearrangement uses TRBV2 and TRBJ2-1, with 10 bases matching TRBD2. CDR1 and CDR2 from the germline V gene are SNHLY and FYNNEI. This CDR3 has 14 amino acids. Trimming cost V 5 bases and J 8 bases; bases outside gene matches: 6. In nucleotides, the CDR3 is TGTGCCAGCAGTTCTAGCGGGAGTGTTGATGAGCAGTTCTTC. Translated, it gives CASSSSGSVDEQFF.

The chain combines TRBV14 with TRBJ2-7, with 7 bases that match TRBD1. Germline loops: CDR1 SGHDN, CDR2 FVKESK. The length of the CDR3 is 13 residues. The V and J ends lost 4 bases and 7 bases, in that order; junction bases with no gene match: 7. The CDR3 is CASSPDRAGEQYF. CDR3 bases: TGTGCCAGCAGCCCCGACAGGGCCGGGGAGCAGTACTTC. Based on the CDR3 plus reference TRBV14 and TRBJ2-7, the full variable domain is EAGVTQFPSHSVIEKGQTVTLRCDPISGHDNLYWYRRVMGKEIKFLLHFVKESKQDESGMPNNRFLAERTGGTYSTLKVQPAELEDSGVYFCASSPDRAGEQYFGPGTRLTVT.

The chain links TRBV6-6 to TRBJ2-3; 7 bases line up with TRBD1. Germline lookup yields CDR1 MNHNY and CDR2 SVGAGI (reference sequence). The CDR3 is made up of 14 amino acids. CDR3 residues: CALHNGQGADTQYF. In DNA, the CDR3 is TGTGCTCTACATAATGGGCAGGGGGCAGATACGCAGTATTTT.

The J gene is TRBJ2-1, the V gene TRBV9, with D perhaps matching TRBD2 (7 bases). CDR3 length: 17 residues. V lost 3 bases and J lost 4, with 20 bases in between. Germline CDR1 reads SGDLS; CDR2 reads YYNGEE. The CDR3 protein is CASSAPQRGTNYNEQFF. The CDR3 region has the DNA TGTGCCAGCAGCGCACCCCAAAGGGGGACTAATTACAATGAGCAGTTCTTC. Full variable domain (remainder filled in from reference TRBV9 and TRBJ2-1): DSGVTQTPKHLITATGQRVTLRCSPRSGDLSVYWYQQSLDQGLQFLIQYYNGEERAKGNILERFSAQQFPDLHSELNLSSLELGDSALYFCASSAPQRGTNYNEQFFGPGTRLTVL.

The chain is built from TRBV9 and TRBJ2-3; no definite D call. V was shortened by 2 bases and J by 1 base, with 8 bases between the two germline ends. The CDR3 has 14 amino acids. The germline gives CDR1 SGDLS, CDR2 YYNGEE. CDR3 protein: CASSVDSRTDTQYF. The CDR3 DNA is TGTGCCAGCAGCGTTGACTCCCGCACAGATACGCAGTATTTT.

The count of this clone is one. The V gene is TRBV11-3, the J gene TRBJ2-5; D remains ambiguous. From germline, CDR1 is SGHNT and CDR2 YENEEA. Trimming removed 5 bases at V and 5 bases at J, with 6 bases between. The CDR3 covers 11 residues. The CDR3 spells CASSQAETQYF. Here the CDR3 DNA reads TGTGCCAGCAGCCAGGCGGAGACCCAGTACTTC.

This clone was seen only once. The J gene is TRBJ1-2, the V gene TRBV5-4; D remains ambiguous. The V and J ends lost 4 bases and 4 bases respectively, with 8 bases between them. The germline V gene encodes CDR1 SGHNT and CDR2 YYREEE (reference sequence). This CDR3 region has 12 residues. CDR3 DNA sequence: TGTGCCAGCAGCACAAATCGCTATGGCTACACCTTC. This codes for CASSTNRYGYTF.

The V gene is TRBV18, the J gene TRBJ2-7; TRBD2 is a possible D gene (6 bases). The CDR3 runs 12 residues. Between the trimmed V and J ends, which lost 8 bases and 5 bases, there was a span of 13 bases. Per the germline V gene, CDR1 is KGHSH and CDR2 is LQKENI. CDR3 nucleotide sequence: TGTGCCAGCGGGCGGGGTCTTAACGAGCAGTACTTC. It specifies CASGRGLNEQYF.

The J gene is TRBJ2-3, the V gene TRBV9; D is unresolved. The V gene lost 0 bases and the J gene lost 10 bases, with 9 bases spanning the gap. Germline CDR1 SGDLS, CDR2 YYNGEE. This CDR3 contains 12 residues. The DNA of the CDR3 is TGTGCCAGCAGCGTAGGATATACAGCGCAGTATTTT. Translated, it gives CASSVGYTAQYF.